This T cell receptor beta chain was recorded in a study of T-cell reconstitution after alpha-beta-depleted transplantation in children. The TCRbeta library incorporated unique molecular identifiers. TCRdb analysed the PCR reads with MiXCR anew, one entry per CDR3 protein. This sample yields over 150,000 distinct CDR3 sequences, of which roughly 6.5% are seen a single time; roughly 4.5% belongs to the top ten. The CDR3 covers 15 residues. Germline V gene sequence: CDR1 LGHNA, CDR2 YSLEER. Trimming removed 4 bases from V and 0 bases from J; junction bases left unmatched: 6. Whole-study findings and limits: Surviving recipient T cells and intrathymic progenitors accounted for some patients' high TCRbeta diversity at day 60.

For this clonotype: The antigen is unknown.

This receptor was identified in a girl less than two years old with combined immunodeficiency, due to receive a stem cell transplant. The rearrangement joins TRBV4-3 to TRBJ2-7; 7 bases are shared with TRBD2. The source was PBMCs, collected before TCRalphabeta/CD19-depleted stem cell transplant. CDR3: CASSRGLGPSYEQYF. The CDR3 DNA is TGCGCCAGCAGCCGAGGACTAGGCCCCTCCTACGAGCAGTACTTC.